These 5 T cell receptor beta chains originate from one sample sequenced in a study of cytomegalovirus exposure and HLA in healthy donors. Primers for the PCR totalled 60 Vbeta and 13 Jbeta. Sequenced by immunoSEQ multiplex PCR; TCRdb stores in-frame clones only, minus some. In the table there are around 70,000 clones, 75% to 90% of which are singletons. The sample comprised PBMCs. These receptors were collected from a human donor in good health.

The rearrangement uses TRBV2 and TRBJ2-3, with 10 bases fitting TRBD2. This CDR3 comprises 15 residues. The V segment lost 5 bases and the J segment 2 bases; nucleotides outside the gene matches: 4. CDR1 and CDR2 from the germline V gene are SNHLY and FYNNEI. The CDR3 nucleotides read TGTGCCAGCAGTTGGCTAGCGGGGGACACAGATACGCAGTATTTT. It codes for CASSWLAGDTDTQYF.

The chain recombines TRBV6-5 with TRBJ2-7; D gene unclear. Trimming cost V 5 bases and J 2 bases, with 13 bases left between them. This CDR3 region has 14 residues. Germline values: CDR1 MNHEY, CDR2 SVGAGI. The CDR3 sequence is CASSDLRYTYEQYF. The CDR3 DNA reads TGTGCCAGCAGTGATCTCAGATATACCTACGAGCAGTACTTC.

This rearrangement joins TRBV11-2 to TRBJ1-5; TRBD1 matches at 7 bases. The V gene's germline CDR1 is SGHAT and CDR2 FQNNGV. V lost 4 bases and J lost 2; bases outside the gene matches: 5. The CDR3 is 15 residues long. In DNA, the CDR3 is TGTGCCAGCAGCTGGGGCGGGACAGGCAATCAGCCCCAGCATTTT. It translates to CASSWGGTGNQPQHF.

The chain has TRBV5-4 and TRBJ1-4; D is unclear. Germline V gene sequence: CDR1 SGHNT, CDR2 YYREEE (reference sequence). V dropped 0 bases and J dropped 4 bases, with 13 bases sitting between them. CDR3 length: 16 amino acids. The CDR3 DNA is TGTGCCAGCAGCTTGGATATTTCCGGGAGTAATGAAAAACTGTTTTTT. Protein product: CASSLDISGSNEKLFF.

In DNA form, the CDR3 reads TGTGCCAGCAGCTTCGCCGGGGGGGCGGAAAACGAGCAGTACTTC. This sequence encodes CASSFAGGAENEQYF. The chain joins TRBV7-9 to TRBJ2-7; 8 bases are a match to TRBD2. Germline V gene data show CDR1 as SEHNR and CDR2 as FQNEAQ (reference sequence). Trimming cost V 3 bases and J 5 bases; bases outside gene matches: 9. The CDR3 spans 15 residues.